The rows below give T cell receptor beta chains drawn from one sample of a study of blood T cell repertoires in COVID-19. Clones were read by immunoSEQ multiplex PCR, and TCRdb kept only the in-frame ones, dropping some. The sample lists 180,000 or so clones, about 91% seen once, with approximately 2.5% in the top ten. Sequencing used PBMCs or T cells enriched from blood (not recorded which). All receptors come from a middle-aged woman with acute COVID-19. Each CDR3 is given with its conserved first and last residue. D genes are given only for firm matches. Part of the rows lack a size; the others show once, few, many or a class for expanded clones.

d_call	v_call	j_call	clone_size	cdr3_aa	cdr3_nt
TRBD1	TRBV7-9	TRBJ2-1	.	CASSRRVRDRGSNEQFF	TGTGCCAGCAGCCGCCGTGTCCGGGACAGGGGGTCCAATGAGCAGTTCTTC
.	TRBV4-1	TRBJ2-3	.	CASSPTMAGTDTQYF	TGCGCCAGCAGCCCCACTATGGCCGGCACAGATACGCAGTATTTT
TRBD1	TRBV30	TRBJ1-5	.	CAWSGQGNQPQHF	TGTGCCTGGAGCGGACAGGGAAATCAGCCCCAGCATTTT
TRBD2	TRBV5-4	TRBJ2-1	.	CASSSAASGGHYNEQFF	TGTGCCAGCAGCTCGGCGGCTAGCGGGGGCCACTACAATGAGCAGTTCTTC
TRBD2	TRBV4-1	TRBJ2-1	.	CASSQDPGLALSDSNEQFF	TGCGCCAGCAGCCAAGATCCGGGACTAGCTCTCTCCGACAGCAATGAGCAGTTCTTC
.	TRBV28	TRBJ1-3	.	CASSPRRSGNTIYF	TGTGCCAGCAGCCCGCGTAGATCTGGAAACACCATATATTTT
.	TRBV5-4	TRBJ2-5	.	CASSQQETQYF	TGTGCCAGCAGCCAACAAGAGACCCAGTACTTC
TRBD1	TRBV30	TRBJ2-7	.	CAWSGTGYEQYF	TGTGCCTGGAGTGGGACAGGGTACGAGCAGTACTTC
.	TRBV6-5	TRBJ1-2	.	CASRFTGGYTF	TGTGCCAGCAGGTTCACGGGGGGCTACACCTTC
TRBD1	TRBV5-1	TRBJ1-3	.	CASSLDGQGAGNTIYF	TGCGCCAGCAGCTTGGATGGACAGGGGGCTGGAAACACCATATATTTT
TRBD1	TRBV15	TRBJ2-5	.	CATNLGQGAGETQYF	TGTGCCACCAACCTGGGACAGGGGGCAGGAGAGACCCAGTACTTC
.	TRBV6-4	TRBJ2-7	.	CASSDSGDEMYEQYF	TGTGCCAGCAGTGACTCGGGAGACGAGATGTACGAGCAGTACTTC
TRBD1	TRBV5-5	TRBJ2-1	.	CASSSGTGTYNEQFF	TGTGCCAGCAGCTCCGGGACAGGGACTTACAATGAGCAGTTCTTC
.	TRBV10-3	TRBJ2-3	.	CAISRAGMGDTQYF	TGTGCCATCAGCCGGGCAGGGATGGGGGATACGCAGTATTTT
TRBD2	TRBV5-1	TRBJ2-5	once	CASSLAGRAGGETQYF	TGCGCCAGCAGCTTGGCCGGTCGGGCGGGAGGGGAGACCCAGTACTTC